Below, 19 T cell receptor beta chains from the same sample are listed, as sequenced in a study of T cell changes during pregnancy in multiple sclerosis. TCRdb's copy holds only in-frame clones and misses some; the assay was immunoSEQ multiplex PCR. The sample holds approximately 66,000 clones, roughly 90% seen once. Sequenced material: CD8+ T cells from peripheral blood mononuclear cells, taken before pregnancy. The source of these receptors is a female donor with multiple sclerosis, enrolled in a pregnancy study.

V is TRBV2 and J is TRBJ1-2; D ambiguous. The germline V gene has CDR1 SNHLY and CDR2 FYNNEI. The CDR3 is 15 amino acids. V shed 7 bases and J shed 1 base, with 16 bases lying between them. The CDR3 nucleotides are TGTGCCAGCAAAGCTGGGAGGGCCTATAACTATGGCTACACCTTC. This translates into CASKAGRAYNYGYTF.

This chain links TRBV27 with TRBJ1-6; perhaps TRBD1 as D (5 bases). V was pared by 7 bases and J by 0 bases, with 13 bases between. Germline V gene sequence: CDR1 MNHEY, CDR2 SMNVEV (reference sequence). The CDR3 length is 16 residues. CDR3 in amino acids: CASTLTASSYNSPLHF. In DNA, the CDR3 is TGTGCCAGCACCTTGACAGCCAGCTCCTATAATTCACCCCTCCACTTT.

The V gene is TRBV5-6, the J gene TRBJ1-1; maybe TRBD1 (5 bases). V was shortened by 0 bases and J by 2 bases, with 8 bases between the two germline ends. CDR1 is SGHDT, CDR2 YYEEEE, per germline. The CDR3 extends over 14 amino acids. The CDR3 coding sequence is TGTGCCAGCAGCTTGGGACAGATCAACACTGAAGCTTTCTTT. This translates into CASSLGQINTEAFF.

The chain carries TRBV7-8 and TRBJ1-6, with TRBD1 as a possible D gene (5 bases). Deletions cut 7 bases from V and 5 bases from J, with 18 bases between. In germline, CDR1 is SGHVS, CDR2 FQNEAQ. The CDR3 consists of 16 residues. CDR3 sequence (DNA): TGTGCCAGCACCACACAAGGGGCAGACGATAATTCACCCCTCCACTTT. Residues: CASTTQGADDNSPLHF.

This clone has only one observation. The chain combines TRBV5-5 with TRBJ2-1; TRBD1 is a possible D gene (6 bases). CDR3 length: 15 amino acids. Per germline, CDR1 SGHKS and CDR2 YYEKEE (reference sequence). V shed 4 bases and J shed 1 base, with 12 bases lying between them. The CDR3 protein is CASSASGESYNEQFF. CDR3 DNA sequence: TGTGCCAGCAGCGCCTCAGGGGAATCCTACAATGAGCAGTTCTTC.

This clone showed up just once. The chain employs TRBV5-6 and TRBJ1-2; tentative D call: TRBD1 (5 bases). Germline CDR1 reads SGHDT; CDR2 reads YYEEEE. V lost 0 bases and J 7 bases, leaving 10 bases between the germline ends. The CDR3 length is 13 residues. The CDR3 loop is CASSLGGDPGYTF. The CDR3, as DNA: TGTGCCAGCAGCTTGGGGGGGGATCCTGGCTACACCTTC.

The V and J genes are TRBV6-1 and TRBJ2-7, with 9 bases identical to TRBD2. Germline trimming cut 3 bases from V and 3 bases from J; bases unmatched to any gene: 6. Germline assignment: CDR1 MNHNS and CDR2 SASEGT. This CDR3 has 15 amino acids. The CDR3 coding sequence is TGTGCCAGCAGTGAGGTGGGACTAGCAATCTACGAGCAGTACTTC. Its protein is CASSEVGLAIYEQYF.

This chain joins TRBV9 and TRBJ2-3; 11 bases agree with TRBD2. CDR3 length: 17 amino acids. After removal of 5 bases from V and 3 bases from J, the junction contained 11 bases not matched to a gene. Germline CDR1 SGDLS, CDR2 YYNGEE. In nucleotides, the CDR3 is TGTGCCAGCAGGGGGACTAGCGGCCCCCGGGGGACAGATACGCAGTATTTT. Protein product: CASRGTSGPRGTDTQYF. The full variable domain, rest sourced from reference TRBV9 and TRBJ2-3, is DSGVTQTPKHLITATGQRVTLRCSPRSGDLSVYWYQQSLDQGLQFLIQYYNGEERAKGNILERFSAQQFPDLHSELNLSSLELGDSALYFCASRGTSGPRGTDTQYFGPGTRLTVL.

The CDR3 DNA sequence: TGTGCCAGCAGTTGGGGGGCTAGCGGGAGCACCGGGGAGCTGTTTTTT. It codes for CASSWGASGSTGELFF. The chain uses TRBV27 and TRBJ2-2, with TRBD2 matching over 10 bases. Germline V gene data show CDR1 as MNHEY and CDR2 as SMNVEV (reference sequence). J lost 4 bases, V lost 4 bases, and 6 bases had no gene match. The CDR3 length is 16 residues.

The chain couples TRBV11-2 to TRBJ2-3, with D unresolved. Germline values: CDR1 SGHAT, CDR2 FQNNGV. This CDR3 region has 12 residues. Trimming removed 1 base at V and 6 bases at J, with 5 bases between. This CDR3 reads CASSLVGDTQYF. CDR3 in DNA: TGTGCCAGCAGCTTAGTGGGCGATACGCAGTATTTT.

The table lists this clone with a count of one. The chain uses TRBV19 and TRBJ1-1; no definite D call. The CDR3 contains 15 residues. The V gene's germline CDR1 is LNHDA and CDR2 SQIVND (reference sequence). Trimming took 1 base from V and 1 from J, leaving 10 bases between them. The CDR3 spells CASSIAGSANTEAFF. In DNA form, the CDR3 reads TGTGCCAGTAGTATAGCGGGGTCCGCGAACACTGAAGCTTTCTTT. Variable domain in full (rest from reference TRBV19 and TRBJ1-1): DGGITQSPKYLFRKEGQNVTLSCEQNLNHDAMYWYRQDPGQGLRLIYYSQIVNDFQKGDIAEGYSVSREKKESFPLTVTSAQKNPTAFYLCASSIAGSANTEAFFGQGTRLTVV.

The V and J genes are TRBV9 and TRBJ2-1; maybe TRBD2 (7 bases). Germline-derived CDR1 and CDR2 are SGDLS and YYNGEE. The CDR3 is 14 residues long. Between the trimmed V and J ends, which lost 4 bases and 7 bases, there was a span of 15 bases. For the CDR3, the DNA is TGTGCCAGCAGCCTACTGGGGGGGCGGAATGAGCAGTTCTTC. Translation gives CASSLLGGRNEQFF.

The J gene is TRBJ1-5, the V gene TRBV6-5; 9 bases map to TRBD1. In germline, CDR1 is MNHEY, CDR2 SVGAGI. Trimming cost V 2 bases and J 9 bases; bases outside gene matches: 5. The CDR3 has 14 residues. The CDR3 sequence is CASSYGQGMGPQHF. DNA for the CDR3: TGTGCCAGCAGTTACGGACAGGGGATGGGGCCCCAGCATTTT.

The chain combines TRBV19 with TRBJ2-1; D perhaps matches TRBD1 (6 bases). The CDR3 has 13 amino acids. Per germline, CDR1 LNHDA and CDR2 SQIVND (reference sequence). Trimming removed 5 bases from V and 7 bases from J, with 12 bases in between. The CDR3 is CASSSGQVNEQFF. CDR3 DNA sequence: TGTGCCAGTAGTTCGGGACAAGTGAATGAGCAGTTCTTC.

The V call is TRBV28, the J call TRBJ1-6; TRBD1 matches 8 bases. Germline CDR1 and CDR2: MDHEN and SYDVKM. After removal of 2 bases from V and 9 bases from J, the junction contained 18 bases not matched to a gene. This CDR3 has 19 amino acids. CDR3 in amino acids: CASSLVFLAVGQEGSPLHF. Here the CDR3 DNA reads TGTGCCAGCAGTTTAGTGTTCTTGGCGGTGGGACAGGAGGGTTCACCCCTCCACTTT.

J is TRBJ2-1 and V is TRBV7-8; 16 positions match TRBD2. Unmatched junction bases numbered 4, after V lost 5 bases and J lost 0 bases. This CDR3 has 18 residues. Germline V gene sequence: CDR1 SGHVS, CDR2 FQNEAQ. CDR3 in amino acids: CASSTGLAGGISYNEQFF. In DNA form, the CDR3 reads TGTGCCAGCAGCACGGGACTAGCGGGGGGGATCTCCTACAATGAGCAGTTCTTC.

This clone was counted many times. This sequence joins TRBV5-8 and TRBJ1-3, with D unresolved. V was pared by 0 bases and J by 3 bases, with 7 bases between. CDR3 length: 14 residues. Germline V gene sequence: CDR1 SGHTS, CDR2 YDEGEE. DNA for the CDR3: TGTGCCAGCAGCTTGGAGTTAGATGGAAACACCATATATTTT. This codes for CASSLELDGNTIYF.

The rearrangement links TRBV7-3 to TRBJ2-1, with D perhaps TRBD2 (7 bases). This CDR3 has 17 amino acids. The germline gives CDR1 SGHTA, CDR2 FQGTGA. Trimming stripped 2 bases from V and 8 bases from J, with 22 bases between. The chain's CDR3 is CASSLGSPAGAPYEQFF. CDR3 DNA: TGTGCCAGCAGCTTAGGGTCCCCGGCGGGGGCCCCCTATGAGCAGTTCTTC.

This chain joins TRBV25-1 and TRBJ2-5; 8 positions match TRBD2. V was pared by 6 bases and J by 2 bases, with 8 bases of the junction left unmatched. Looked up from germline, CDR1 is MGHDK and CDR2 is SYGVNS. The CDR3 contains 15 residues. CDR3 protein: CASRGLAGTQETQYF. In DNA, the CDR3 is TGTGCCAGCAGGGGGCTAGCGGGTACTCAAGAGACCCAGTACTTC.